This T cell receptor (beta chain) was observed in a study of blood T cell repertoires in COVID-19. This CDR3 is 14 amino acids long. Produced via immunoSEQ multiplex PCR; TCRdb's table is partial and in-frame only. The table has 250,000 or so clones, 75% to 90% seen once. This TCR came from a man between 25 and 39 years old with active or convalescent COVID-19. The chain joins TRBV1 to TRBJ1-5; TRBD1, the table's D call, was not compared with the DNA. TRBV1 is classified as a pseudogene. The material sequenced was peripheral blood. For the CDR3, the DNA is TGCACCAGCAGCCCCGGACATAGCAATCAGCCCCAGCATTTT. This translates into CTSSPGHSNQPQHF.